A selection of T cell receptor beta chains follows, all from one sample in a study of T cell responses to AZD1222 COVID-19 vaccine. Sequencing used immunoSEQ multiplex PCR; TCRdb keeps in-frame clones, though not all of them. Of 150,000 or so clones in the sample, around 90% are singletons; the top ten hold about 4.2%. Material: peripheral blood, obtained on day 0 of AZD1222 vaccination. Receptors originate from an adult in good health. Each CDR3 is given with its conserved first and last residue. D genes are given only for firm matches. Clone sizes are given selectively: once, few, many, or a class where the clone is expanded.

>once|TRBV4-1|-|TRBJ2-3
CASSESGFRTDTQYF
TGCGCCAGCAGCGAAAGCGGGTTTCGCACAGATACGCAGTATTTT
>-|TRBV24-1|-|TRBJ1-1
CATSDAGMNTEAFF
TGTGCCACCAGTGATGCAGGGATGAACACTGAAGCTTTCTTT
>-|TRBV9|TRBD1|TRBJ2-2
CASSAYGQDRELFF
TGTGCCAGCAGCGCCTACGGACAGGACAGAGAGCTGTTTTTT
>-|TRBV9|-|TRBJ2-1
CASSVAPRGGEQFF
TGTGCCAGCAGCGTAGCCCCCAGAGGCGGTGAGCAGTTCTTC
>-|TRBV7-8|-|TRBJ1-2
CASSLNPGSLGGYTF
TGTGCCAGCAGCTTAAACCCAGGGAGCTTGGGTGGCTACACCTTC
>-|TRBV2|-|TRBJ2-2
CASTMGGLRNTGELFF
TGTGCCAGCACCATGGGGGGACTTCGCAACACCGGGGAGCTGTTTTTT
>-|TRBV29-1|-|TRBJ1-2
CSVDSSRDGYTF
TGCAGCGTTGATTCGAGCAGGGATGGCTACACCTTC
>-|TRBV7-9|-|TRBJ1-4
CASSWEGGNEKLFF
TGTGCCAGCAGCTGGGAGGGGGGCAATGAAAAACTGTTTTTT
>-|TRBV28|-|TRBJ1-6
CASLLSSYNSPLHF
TGTGCCAGTCTGTTGAGCTCCTATAATTCACCCCTCCACTTT
>once|TRBV6-5|-|TRBJ1-1
CASRLTGLDTEAFF
TGTGCCAGCAGGCTGACAGGTTTGGACACTGAAGCTTTCTTT